One T cell receptor beta chain is described in this entry. The antigen is not known. These data come from a study of T-cell memory formation after mild COVID-19. Broader study findings: Contracting CD8+ clones were enriched in EMRA, CD4+ mainly in CM and EM.

V dropped 7 bases and J dropped 3 bases, with 18 bases sitting between them. The germline CDR1 and CDR2 sequences are LNHDA and SQIVND (reference sequence). The CDR3 runs 15 residues. TCR alpha and TCR beta cDNA libraries with sample barcodes and UMIs came from 5'RACE using constant-segment primers. TCRdb analysed the 5' RACE reads with MiXCR anew, one entry per CDR3 protein. The repertoire consists of approximately 560,000 distinct CDR3 sequences, with roughly 17% occurring once and the leading ten covering 8.1%. Sequenced input: PBMCs or a T cell subset sorted from them (not recorded which). The receptor was isolated from an adult woman who had mild COVID-19 (a few samples of this study predate the infection). Cell type and time point are not known. The V call is TRBV19, the J call TRBJ1-2; possibly TRBD1 for D (6 bases). CDR3 in amino acids: CASTTFDRIYYGYTF. Written as DNA, the CDR3 is TGTGCCAGTACCACCTTCGACAGGATCTACTATGGCTACACCTTC.